A single T cell receptor beta chain is shown here with its context. Its antigen is still unknown. This sample is drawn from a study of monozygotic twins with cystic fibrosis. The overall study: Library input was around 3.2 micrograms of fragmented DNA, with approximately 15 PCR cycles. Findings and limits, study-wide: The repertoire was suggested to be naive-dominated, clonality median roughly 0.0091. Nucleotide-identical clonotype sharing was significantly higher within monozygotic CF twin pairs than between unrelated CF individuals.

From germline, CDR1 is MNHEY and CDR2 SMNVEV (reference sequence). CDR3 size: 14 residues. Between the trimmed V and J ends, which lost 1 base and 0 bases, there was a span of 6 bases. Some clones are missing from TCRdb's copy, which holds only in-frame ones; the method was immunoSEQ multiplex PCR. The table includes around 30,000 clones, around four fifths detected once. The chain is built from TRBV27 and TRBJ1-2; no clear D gene. The receptor's source is a girl aged 2 to 9 with cystic fibrosis. Sequenced: blood. The chain's CDR3 is CASSLYSSNYGYTF. For the CDR3, the DNA is TGTGCCAGCAGTTTATACTCTTCTAACTATGGCTACACCTTC.